This is a list of T cell receptor beta chains from one sample in a study of T cells in Graves' hyperthyroidism and ophthalmopathy. TCRdb analysed the multiplex PCR reads with MiXCR anew, one entry per CDR3 protein. The repertoire holds over 650,000 distinct CDR3 sequences, with just under 45% as singletons. Sequences were obtained from peripheral blood or thyroid tissue (not recorded which). Source of these receptors: an adult man with Graves' disease, either hyperthyroidism or ophthalmopathy (not recorded which). The conserved cysteine and the conserved F or W are not part of the CDR3 here. Fields, in order: J gene, V gene, CDR3 protein.

>TRBJ1-6|TRBV29-1
SVRRDSPGATLH
>TRBJ2-5|TRBV20-1
SARDQPAGGFEETQY
>TRBJ2-7|TRBV7-8
ASSLRVLYYEQY
>TRBJ1-1|TRBV7-9
ASSEVGGPKSEAF
>TRBJ1-1|TRBV25-1
ASSESAGTGNTEAF
>TRBJ1-1|TRBV5-6
ASSWGQVLGDTEAF
>TRBJ1-1|TRBV6-2/TRBV6-3
APDRDGMNTEAF
>TRBJ2-5|TRBV7-2
ASSLRPTGVQETQY
>TRBJ1-5|TRBV20-1
SLRTGRQPQH
>TRBJ1-2|TRBV7-9
ASSLSTPRAGYT
>TRBJ2-7|TRBV19
ASSTTGTAYEQY
>TRBJ1-3|TRBV6-2/TRBV6-3
ATRTASGNTIY
>TRBJ1-6|TRBV27
ASSSGQGWSPLH
>TRBJ1-4|TRBV15
ATSRYQGRSEKLF
>TRBJ1-3|TRBV2
ASSPPKGSGNTIY
>TRBJ2-5|TRBV2
ASVPLADQEAQY
>TRBJ1-5|TRBV9
ASSPGGGGTGNQPQH
>TRBJ1-6|TRBV7-3
ASSPTGGNNSPLH
>TRBJ2-2|TRBV20-1
SARQSGELF
>TRBJ1-2|TRBV5-1
ASSLLPGENYGYT
>TRBJ1-2|TRBV12-3/TRBV12-4
ASRAGPQNYGYT
>TRBJ1-4|TRBV7-3
ASSHTAISEETEKLF
>TRBJ1-3|TRBV7-2
ASSQGQGNTVY
>TRBJ2-7|TRBV7-9
ASSSTDRYSYEQY
>TRBJ1-5|TRBV7-2
ASSGKGAGQPQH
>TRBJ1-1|TRBV15
ATSRDRTGTEAF
>TRBJ2-2|TRBV10-1
ASSGLQNTGELF
>TRBJ1-4|TRBV20-1
SARDQGGPEKLF
>TRBJ2-5|TRBV7-6
ASSLGTGIETQY